This T cell receptor (beta chain) is from a study of blood T cell repertoires in COVID-19. The overall study: The United States, Italy and Spain supplied acute and convalescent COVID-19 samples.

Germline loops: CDR1 SGHNT, CDR2 YYREEE (reference sequence). The CDR3 loop spans 15 amino acids. The V and J ends lost 3 bases and 5 bases, in that order; junction bases with no gene match: 4. Repertoires were generated with immunoSEQ multiplex PCR, while TCRdb's copy carries only in-frame clones and drops some. The sample lists 100,000 to 150,000 clones; around 80% were seen once. The receptor comes from a woman aged 55-69 years with acute or convalescent COVID-19. The sequenced sample consisted of peripheral blood. This chain joins TRBV5-4 and TRBJ2-3; 12 nucleotides agree with TRBD2. The CDR3 region is CASSSSGGAIDTQYF. For the CDR3, the DNA is TGTGCCAGCAGCTCTAGCGGGGGGGCTATAGATACGCAGTATTTT.